This TCR beta chain was identified during a study of graft-versus-host responses after intestinal transplantation. Study summary: Each of the recipients got a multivisceral, liver-intestinal, or isolated intestinal transplant. Study-level findings and limits: Early post-transplant HvG declines showed an association with peak circulating GvH clone levels. Detected in recipient marrow were GvH clones, some of which were first observed in ileum or blood.

Assay used: immunoSEQ multiplex PCR; TCRdb lists only in-frame clones, some missing. This table has roughly 70,000 clones, around 90% appearing once. The V gene's germline CDR1 is MDHEN and CDR2 SYDVKM. Trimming cost V 8 bases and J 3 bases; bases outside gene matches: 9. This CDR3 has 14 residues. A remark on this clone: Its matching antigen is unknown.

The sequence was collected from a human patient who received an intestinal transplant, so some T cells may come from the graft donor. The chain combines TRBV28 with TRBJ2-7, with 8 bases that match TRBD1. The sequencing used bone marrow, collected approximately 740 days after intestinal transplantation. The chain's CDR3 is CASLTPGQVYEQYF. The CDR3, as DNA: TGTGCCAGCCTTACCCCGGGACAGGTCTACGAGCAGTACTTC.